What follows are 9 T cell receptor beta chains derived from one specimen sequenced in a study of T cell changes during pregnancy in multiple sclerosis. Assay: immunoSEQ multiplex PCR; the TCRdb copy retains only in-frame clones and omits some. The table records around 35,000 clones, about nine tenths of them present only once. This specimen was CD8+ T cells from peripheral blood mononuclear cells, taken before pregnancy. These receptors were obtained from a female donor with multiple sclerosis, enrolled in a pregnancy study.

This clone showed up just a few times. J is TRBJ1-1 and V is TRBV4-3, with a weak D call TRBD1 (5 bases). V shed 4 bases and J shed 5 bases, with 14 bases lying between them. Germline-derived CDR1 and CDR2 are LGHNA and YSLEER. This CDR3 region has 14 residues. CDR3 in amino acids: CASSPTRQYTEAFF. CDR3 coding DNA: TGCGCCAGCAGCCCGACCCGACAGTATACTGAAGCTTTCTTT.

The V and J genes are TRBV5-4 and TRBJ1-1, with TRBD1 matching over 9 bases. V lost 4 bases, J lost 3 bases, and 10 bases stayed unmatched. CDR3 size: 16 residues. Germline CDR1 SGHNT, CDR2 YYREEE (reference sequence). CDR3 in amino acids: CASSLGTGRGYTEAFF. CDR3 sequence (DNA): TGTGCCAGCAGCCTCGGGACAGGGCGGGGGTACACTGAAGCTTTCTTT.

The rearrangement joins TRBV4-1 to TRBJ1-2; perhaps TRBD1 as D (5 bases). CDR3 length: 13 residues. V was clipped by 0 bases and J by 8 bases, with 10 bases between them. Germline CDR1 reads MGHRA; CDR2 reads YSYEKL. Here the CDR3 DNA reads TGCGCCAGCAGCCAAGATCAGGGCCCAGGCTACACCTTC. Translated, it gives CASSQDQGPGYTF.

A single count supports this clone. The rearrangement links TRBV7-2 to TRBJ2-3; D perhaps matches TRBD1 (6 bases). The CDR3 consists of 15 residues. V shed 4 bases and J shed 2 bases, with 13 bases lying between them. Per the germline V gene, CDR1 is SGHTA and CDR2 is FQGNSA. The CDR3 DNA follows: TGTGCCAGCAGCTCTTGGACAGATCTCACAGATACGCAGTATTTT. Translated, it gives CASSSWTDLTDTQYF.

The DNA for the CDR3 is TGTGCCAGCTCTCTTGGCAGGGTTTATGGCTACACCTTC. Translation gives CASSLGRVYGYTF. The chain combines TRBV19 with TRBJ1-2, with D possibly matching TRBD1 (5 bases). Germline V CDR1 and CDR2: LNHDA, SQIVND (reference sequence). The CDR3 is made up of 13 amino acids. Trimming took off 9 bases at V and 5 bases at J, with 16 bases between the two ends.

The V and J genes are TRBV20-1 and TRBJ1-1; TRBD1 matches at 7 bases. This CDR3 region has 11 residues. V shed 6 bases, J shed 5 bases, and the junction held 3 bases outside the gene matches. The germline gives CDR1 DFQATT, CDR2 SNEGSKA (reference sequence). CDR3 sequence reads: CSADRVTEAFF. In nucleotides, the CDR3 is TGCAGTGCAGACAGGGTTACTGAAGCTTTCTTT.

The chain couples TRBV11-3 to TRBJ1-1; the D gene is possibly TRBD1 (6 bases). The V end was cut by 0 bases, the J end by 1 base, with 9 bases between. This CDR3 has 15 amino acids. Germline-derived CDR1 and CDR2 are SGHNT and YENEEA. CDR3 residues: CASSLDGGANTEAFF. CDR3 DNA: TGTGCCAGCAGCTTAGATGGGGGGGCGAACACTGAAGCTTTCTTT.

The chain combines TRBV4-3 with TRBJ2-5; 8 bases align to TRBD2. Trimming cost V 0 bases and J 5 bases; bases outside gene matches: 8. The CDR3 is 16 amino acids. Germline V CDR1 and CDR2: LGHNA, YSLEER. CDR3 sequence (DNA): TGCGCCAGCAGCCAAGATAACCGGGGGGGCGGCGAGACCCAGTACTTC. As protein: CASSQDNRGGGETQYF.

The chain recombines TRBV7-2 with TRBJ2-7, with 10 positions matching TRBD2. There are 20 residues in the CDR3. From germline, CDR1 is SGHTA and CDR2 FQGNSA. The trim removed 0 bases at V and 2 bases at J, leaving 16 bases unmatched. The CDR3 region has the DNA TGTGCCAGCAGCTTAGCAAACCGCTCAAAACTAGCGGGGAGGGCCTACGAGCAGTACTTC. It codes for CASSLANRSKLAGRAYEQYF.